These 32 T cell receptor beta chains came from one sample sequenced in a study of blood T cell repertoires in COVID-19. The protocol was immunoSEQ multiplex PCR, while the TCRdb copy is restricted to in-frame clones and leaves out a portion. The table lists around 200,000 clones, around 80% of them singletons. Sequenced: peripheral blood. The receptors were gathered from a woman between 65 and 79 years old with COVID-19, enrolled during active disease.

In this sample, this clone turned up once. V and J are TRBV9 and TRBJ1-1, with D unclear. The CDR3 is 16 residues long. Germline V gene sequence: CDR1 SGDLS, CDR2 YYNGEE. Trimming removed 4 bases from V and 5 bases from J, with 21 bases in between. The CDR3 here is CASSPGSTHIPTEAFF. The CDR3 DNA is TGTGCCAGCAGCCCCGGGTCTACCCACATTCCGACTGAAGCTTTCTTT. Supplemented by reference TRBV9 and TRBJ1-1, the full variable domain reads DSGVTQTPKHLITATGQRVTLRCSPRSGDLSVYWYQQSLDQGLQFLIQYYNGEERAKGNILERFSAQQFPDLHSELNLSSLELGDSALYFCASSPGSTHIPTEAFFGQGTRLTVV.

V is TRBV6-1 and J is TRBJ1-1; D uncertain. The CDR3 extends over 17 amino acids. Germline values: CDR1 MNHNS, CDR2 SASEGT. V was shortened by 0 bases and J by 0 bases, with 14 bases between the two germline ends. CDR3 sequence reads: CASSEAIVGEMNTEAFF. CDR3 nucleotide sequence: TGTGCCAGCAGTGAAGCAATTGTCGGGGAGATGAACACTGAAGCTTTCTTT.

The chain recombines TRBV5-6 with TRBJ2-3, with 8 bases identical to TRBD2. Germline V gene sequence: CDR1 SGHDT, CDR2 YYEEEE. The V gene end was trimmed by 0 bases and the J gene end by 3 bases; junction bases not matched to a gene: 6. The CDR3 consists of 16 residues. The CDR3 sequence: CASSLVNSGVTDTQYF. The CDR3 DNA reads as TGTGCCAGCAGCTTGGTTAATAGCGGGGTAACAGATACGCAGTATTTT.

The V call is TRBV28, the J call TRBJ1-1; the D is unclear. Trimming left V 8 bases short and J 6 bases short, with 13 bases between. Looked up from germline, CDR1 is MDHEN and CDR2 is SYDVKM. The CDR3 has 12 amino acids. CDR3 amino acids: CASGLRVSEAFF. CDR3 DNA sequence: TGTGCCAGCGGACTGCGGGTTTCTGAAGCTTTCTTT. Together with reference TRBV28 and TRBJ1-1, the CDR3 gives the full variable domain: DVKVTQSSRYLVKRTGEKVFLECVQDMDHENMFWYRQDPGLGLRLIYFSYDVKMKEKGDIPEGYSVSREKKERFSLILESASTNQTSMYLCASGLRVSEAFFGQGTRLTVV.

The gene calls are TRBV18 and TRBJ1-2; perhaps TRBD1 as D (6 bases). The germline CDR1 and CDR2 sequences are KGHSH and LQKENI. With 2 bases removed from V and 4 bases from J, the gap between germline ends came to 8 bases. The CDR3 is 13 amino acids. CDR3 DNA sequence: TGTGCCAGCTCACCAATGGGGGCCTATGGCTACACCTTC. Its protein is CASSPMGAYGYTF. Variable domain in full (rest from reference TRBV18 and TRBJ1-2): NAGVMQNPRHLVRRRGQEARLRCSPMKGHSHVYWYRQLPEEGLKFMVYLQKENIIDESGMPKERFSAEFPKEGPSILRIQQVVRGDSAAYFCASSPMGAYGYTFGSGTRLTVV.

V is TRBV6-5 and J is TRBJ1-1; 7 bases are a match to TRBD1. The CDR3 runs to 12 residues. Trimming removed 8 bases from V and 6 bases from J; junction bases left unmatched: 6. Per germline, CDR1 MNHEY and CDR2 SVGAGI. Here the CDR3 DNA reads TGTGCCAGCCGGGACAGAGGCGCTGAAGCTTTCTTT. Its translation: CASRDRGAEAFF.

The genes are TRBV18 and TRBJ1-1, with TRBD1 as a possible D gene (6 bases). The CDR3 runs to 14 residues. V lost 3 bases to trimming and J lost 5 bases, with 13 bases between them. Germline assignment: CDR1 KGHSH and CDR2 LQKENI. For the CDR3, the DNA is TGTGCCAGCTCACCGGCCAGGGGTGGTACTGAAGCTTTCTTT. This gives the protein CASSPARGGTEAFF.

The V call is TRBV25-1, the J call TRBJ2-1; 8 nucleotides match TRBD2. The CDR3 runs to 14 residues. From germline, CDR1 is MGHDK and CDR2 SYGVNS. J was trimmed by 10 bases and V by 7 bases; bases with no gene match: 12. The CDR3 is CASKPGGSSGEQFF. CDR3 nucleotides: TGTGCCAGCAAGCCGGGGGGGTCCTCCGGGGAGCAGTTCTTC.

The chain carries TRBV2 and TRBJ2-5, with D possibly being TRBD2 (5 bases). V was trimmed by 0 bases and J by 4 bases, leaving 18 bases between them. The CDR3 has 17 residues. Germline V lookup: CDR1 SNHLY, CDR2 FYNNEI. The CDR3 DNA is TGTGCCAGCAGTGAAGCGCTTAGGGTGGAGGTAGGAGAGACCCAGTACTTC. This codes for CASSEALRVEVGETQYF.

The chain uses TRBV30 and TRBJ2-3, with 8 nucleotides matching TRBD2. The CDR3 runs to 16 residues. Germline V lookup: CDR1 GTSNPN, CDR2 SVGIG (reference sequence). Losses at the gene ends were 4 bases for V and 2 bases for J; bases not matched to a gene: 11. CDR3: CAWIGGSGGHTDTQYF. The CDR3 bases are TGTGCCTGGATCGGGGGGAGCGGGGGACACACAGATACGCAGTATTTT.

About this clone itself: The junction and the germline gene differ at one end; a read error may be behind it. The chain has TRBV7-2 and TRBJ2-6, with a possible D match to TRBD2 (6 bases). The CDR3 covers 16 residues. Germline V gene lookup returns CDR1 SGHTA and CDR2 FQGNSA. The CDR3 loop is CASCFGVGRGANVLTF. As DNA, the CDR3 is TGTGCCAGCTGCTTCGGCGTGGGGAGGGGGGCCAACGTCCTGACTTTC.

Written as DNA, the CDR3 is TGCAGCGTTGGATCTACAGCCCGATATGGCTACACCTTC. It specifies CSVGSTARYGYTF. The V gene is TRBV29-1, the J gene TRBJ1-2; no firm D call. Between the trimmed V and J ends, which lost 4 bases and 5 bases, there was a span of 14 bases. There are 13 residues in the CDR3. The germline gives CDR1 SQVTM, CDR2 ANQGSEA.

This sequence joins TRBV4-1 and TRBJ1-2, with 7 positions matching TRBD1. V was pared by 2 bases and J by 4 bases, with 13 bases of the junction left unmatched. Germline assignment: CDR1 MGHRA and CDR2 YSYEKL. CDR3 length equals 17 residues. This CDR3 is CASSQTLQGRYVYGYTF. CDR3 DNA sequence: TGCGCCAGCAGCCAAACACTACAGGGGCGCTACGTCTATGGCTACACCTTC.

This clone was counted a few times. CDR3 DNA sequence: TGTGCCTGTACAGGGGTGGAGGAAGAAAAACTGTTTTTT. This sequence encodes CACTGVEEEKLFF. The V gene is TRBV30, the J gene TRBJ1-4; 7 bases are a match to TRBD1. The CDR3 runs 13 residues. V dropped 6 bases and J dropped 8; count of bases not matched to a gene: 9. From germline, CDR1 is GTSNPN and CDR2 SVGIG (reference sequence).

The sample holds a few counts of this clone. The rearrangement uses TRBV20-1 and TRBJ2-1, with 11 bases that match TRBD2. This CDR3 has 14 amino acids. V was pared by 6 bases and J by 6 bases, with 7 bases of the junction left unmatched. Germline CDR1 reads DFQATT; CDR2 reads SNEGSKA (reference sequence). The CDR3 spells CSASSGGAINEQFF. DNA of the CDR3: TGCAGTGCAAGTAGCGGGGGGGCCATCAATGAGCAGTTCTTC.

V and J are TRBV7-2 and TRBJ2-5; D not certain. The length of the CDR3 is 11 residues. Looked up from germline, CDR1 is SGHTA and CDR2 is FQGNSA. The V and J ends lost 2 bases and 5 bases respectively, with 3 bases between them. This chain's CDR3 is CASSLSETQYF. The CDR3 DNA reads TGTGCCAGCAGCTTATCGGAGACCCAGTACTTC.

The chain has TRBV27 and TRBJ2-1; TRBD2 matches 11 bases. Germline V CDR1 and CDR2: MNHEY, SMNVEV (reference sequence). The CDR3 sequence is 18 residues long. V lost 0 bases, J lost 7 bases, and 11 bases stayed unmatched. The CDR3 DNA sequence: TGTGCCAGCAGTTTATCGGTCCGGAGTAGCGGGAGGGGGAATGAGCAGTTCTTC. Protein sequence: CASSLSVRSSGRGNEQFF.

In DNA, the CDR3 is TGTGCCAGCAGCCAGACAGGGGGTGATGAAAAACTGTTTTTT. Its protein product is CASSQTGGDEKLFF. This rearrangement joins TRBV3-1 (or the pseudogene TRBV3-2) to TRBJ1-4, with TRBD1 matching 9 bases. V gave up 3 bases and J gave up 6 bases; unmatched junction bases: 2. This CDR3 spans 14 amino acids. Looked up from germline, CDR1 is LGHDT and CDR2 is YNNKEL (reference sequence).

The genes are TRBV30 and TRBJ1-2; no clear D. The CDR3 length is 12 residues. Germline V gene sequence: CDR1 GTSNPN, CDR2 SVGIG (reference sequence). CDR3 nucleotides: TGTGCTCGAAACAGAGCTAACTATGGCTACACCTTC. Translated, it gives CARNRANYGYTF.

The chain couples TRBV6-4 to TRBJ2-1, with TRBD2 matching 8 bases. J was trimmed by 8 bases and V by 2 bases; bases with no gene match: 8. Germline values: CDR1 MRHNA, CDR2 SNTAGT. The CDR3 is 15 amino acids. The CDR3 DNA reads TGTGCCAGCAGTGACGAATTAGCGGGGACCGATGAGCAGTTCTTC. This codes for CASSDELAGTDEQFF.

This clone was seen only once. V usage is TRBV4-1 and J usage is TRBJ1-1; D is possibly TRBD1 (6 bases). There are 14 residues in the CDR3. In germline, CDR1 is MGHRA, CDR2 YSYEKL. The ends were cut back, 5 bases at V and 1 base at J, with 11 bases in the middle. In DNA form, the CDR3 reads TGCGCCAGCAGCTTGTCCAGGGGGAACACTGAAGCTTTCTTT. It translates to CASSLSRGNTEAFF.

This sequence joins TRBV14 and TRBJ2-3; no firm D call. The V gene's germline CDR1 is SGHDN and CDR2 FVKESK. The CDR3 loop spans 13 amino acids. V was pared by 1 base and J by 9 bases, with 11 bases between. CDR3 in amino acids: CASSQAVSGTQYF. The CDR3 nucleotides read TGTGCCAGCAGCCAAGCAGTATCCGGGACGCAGTATTTT. Variable domain in full (rest from reference TRBV14 and TRBJ2-3): EAGVTQFPSHSVIEKGQTVTLRCDPISGHDNLYWYRRVMGKEIKFLLHFVKESKQDESGMPNNRFLAERTGGTYSTLKVQPAELEDSGVYFCASSQAVSGTQYFGPGTRLTVL.

A few counts support this clone. This chain uses TRBV4-2 with TRBJ1-2, with D maybe TRBD1 (5 bases). The V and J ends lost 3 bases and 4 bases respectively, with 15 bases between them. CDR1 and CDR2 (germline): LGHNA, YNFKEQ. This CDR3 spans 15 amino acids. The CDR3 loop is CASSQSRVVTYGYTF. CDR3 bases: TGTGCCAGCAGCCAGTCCAGGGTCGTCACCTATGGCTACACCTTC.

This clone was seen a few times. The chain couples TRBV5-1 to TRBJ2-7, with TRBD1 matching 7 bases. Losses at the gene ends were 4 bases for V and 3 bases for J; bases not matched to a gene: 4. Germline-derived CDR1 and CDR2 are SGHRS and YFSETQ. This CDR3 spans 13 amino acids. The CDR3 sequence: CASSPRQGYEQYF. The CDR3 bases are TGCGCCAGCAGCCCCCGACAGGGCTACGAGCAGTACTTC.

The chain is built from TRBV24-1 and TRBJ2-5; 13 bases line up with TRBD2. Germline trimming cut 11 bases from V and 5 bases from J; bases unmatched to any gene: 10. CDR1 is KGHDR and CDR2 is SFDVKD in the germline V gene. CDR3 length equals 15 residues. CDR3 in DNA: TGTGCCATCTCCACTAGCGGGGGGGCCAGGGAGACCCAGTACTTC. As protein: CAISTSGGARETQYF.

The chain joins TRBV2 to TRBJ2-7; TRBD2 matches 8 bases. The junction had 7 bases not matched to a gene; V was cut back by 4 bases and J by 5 bases. Germline V gene data show CDR1 as SNHLY and CDR2 as FYNNEI. The length of the CDR3 is 14 residues. CDR3: CASSAPGLGDEQYF. The DNA of the CDR3 is TGTGCCAGCAGTGCACCGGGACTAGGTGACGAGCAGTACTTC. Based on the CDR3 plus reference TRBV2 and TRBJ2-7, the full variable domain is EPEVTQTPSHQVTQMGQEVILRCVPISNHLYFYWYRQILGQKVEFLVSFYNNEISEKSEIFDDQFSVERPDGSNFTLKIRSTKLEDSAMYFCASSAPGLGDEQYFGPGTRLTVT.

This rearrangement joins TRBV28 to TRBJ1-2; D remains ambiguous. Per the germline V gene, CDR1 is MDHEN and CDR2 is SYDVKM. Deletions cut 6 bases from V and 5 bases from J, with 13 bases between. The CDR3 is made up of 13 amino acids. This CDR3 reads CASRMGIGYGYTF. CDR3 nucleotide sequence: TGTGCCAGCAGAATGGGCATAGGTTATGGCTACACCTTC.

The chain is built from TRBV23-1 and TRBJ1-4, with D tentatively TRBD1 (5 bases). TRBV23-1 is assigned to the ORF class and has an uncertain function. The CDR3 extends over 16 amino acids. V lost 0 bases and J 5 bases, leaving 13 bases between the germline ends. The DNA of the CDR3 is TGCGCCAGCAGTCAATCGGAAAGGAACAGGAATGAAAAACTGTTTTTT. As protein: CASSQSERNRNEKLFF.

The chain employs TRBV29-1 and TRBJ2-5, with D tentatively TRBD1 (6 bases). This CDR3 is built from 14 residues. Trimming cost V 6 bases and J 0 bases, with 14 bases left between them. Germline loops: CDR1 SQVTM, CDR2 ANQGSEA. CDR3 region: CSVAAGQNQETQYF. DNA for the CDR3: TGCAGCGTAGCGGCCGGACAGAACCAAGAGACCCAGTACTTC.

This sequence joins TRBV5-1 and TRBJ2-5; 7 bases match TRBD2. There are 14 residues in the CDR3. Germline-derived CDR1 and CDR2 are SGHRS and YFSETQ. V dropped 2 bases and J dropped 9; count of bases not matched to a gene: 10. CDR3 amino acids: CASSFSTGGEAQYF. The CDR3 region has the DNA TGCGCCAGCAGCTTCAGTACTGGGGGGGAGGCCCAGTACTTC. The whole variable domain, remainder taken from reference TRBV5-1 and TRBJ2-5, is KAGVTQTPRYLIKTRGQQVTLSCSPISGHRSVSWYQQTPGQGLQFLFEYFSETQRNKGNFPGRFSGRQFSNSRSEMNVSTLELGDSALYLCASSFSTGGEAQYFGPGTRLLVL.

The chain carries TRBV14 and TRBJ2-1; 8 nucleotides match TRBD2. The germline gives CDR1 SGHDN, CDR2 FVKESK. The ends lost 3 bases at V and 10 bases at J; junction bases unmatched: 11. The CDR3 runs 15 residues. The DNA for the CDR3 is TGTGCCAGCAGCCATCGAGCGGGAGTTGGGGCAGAGCAGTTCTTC. The encoded protein is CASSHRAGVGAEQFF.

The chain uses TRBV28 and TRBJ2-7; TRBD1 might be the D (5 bases). Looked up from germline, CDR1 is MDHEN and CDR2 is SYDVKM. V dropped 3 bases and J dropped 2 bases, with 14 bases sitting between them. The CDR3 runs to 15 residues. CDR3: CASSLGRMTAYEQYF. The CDR3 DNA follows: TGTGCCAGCAGTTTGGGTAGGATGACAGCCTACGAGCAGTACTTC.